These 27 T cell receptor beta chains were sequenced from one sample in a study of blood T cell repertoires in COVID-19. Method: immunoSEQ multiplex PCR; TCRdb's copy keeps in-frame clones and lacks some. Found here are 55,000 to 80,000 clones, 88% of them singletons; the top ten hold 1% to 1.5%. The material sequenced was peripheral blood. These TCRs come from a woman between 55 and 75 years old with acute or convalescent COVID-19.

The chain links TRBV7-2 to TRBJ2-3, with D maybe TRBD1 (6 bases). Trimming took 9 bases from V and 0 from J, leaving 10 bases between them. The germline CDR1 and CDR2 sequences are SGHTA and FQGNSA. This CDR3 is built from 13 residues. For the CDR3, the DNA is TGTGCCAGTGGACAGTTTAGCACAGATACGCAGTATTTT. Its protein product is CASGQFSTDTQYF.

This clone was detected only once. The chain couples TRBV27 to TRBJ1-1, with D perhaps matching TRBD1 (5 bases). The V and J ends lost 2 bases and 0 bases respectively, with 13 bases between them. Germline values: CDR1 MNHEY, CDR2 SMNVEV (reference sequence). The CDR3 sequence is 16 residues long. CDR3 nucleotide sequence: TGTGCCAGCAGTTTAGGGTGGACAAACGTGAACACTGAAGCTTTCTTT. It encodes CASSLGWTNVNTEAFF.

This clone was picked up many times. Here the CDR3 reads CASSGGAKTQYF. DNA of the CDR3: TGTGCCAGCAGTGGGGGCGCGAAGACCCAGTACTTC. V and J are TRBV6-2 or TRBV6-3 and TRBJ2-5; the D gene is possibly TRBD1 (6 bases). The CDR3 has 12 amino acids. The ends were cut back, 5 bases at V and 6 bases at J, with 10 bases in the middle. Germline loops: CDR1 MNHEY, CDR2 SVGEGT.

The rearrangement links TRBV30 to TRBJ2-1; TRBD1 might be the D (6 bases). The CDR3 loop spans 12 amino acids. Germline CDR1 GTSNPN, CDR2 SVGIG (reference sequence). Deletions cut 4 bases from V and 9 bases from J, with 13 bases between. The CDR3 DNA is TGTGCCTGGAACTCAGGGGATATTGAGCAGTTCTTC. This sequence encodes CAWNSGDIEQFF.

The genes are TRBV18 and TRBJ1-4; D perhaps matches TRBD1 (6 bases). V dropped 5 bases and J dropped 5 bases, with 15 bases sitting between them. Germline V gene data show CDR1 as KGHSH and CDR2 as LQKENI. The CDR3 is 15 residues long. The CDR3 bases are TGTGCCAGCTCAGCCACCGGACAGAGAAATGAAAAACTGTTTTTT. As protein: CASSATGQRNEKLFF.

The gene calls are TRBV27 and TRBJ2-5; TRBD2 aligns across 12 bases. With 1 base clipped from V and 5 bases from J, the junction kept 8 bases outside the gene matches. CDR3 length: 17 amino acids. Looked up from germline, CDR1 is MNHEY and CDR2 is SMNVEV (reference sequence). CDR3 sequence (DNA): TGTGCCAGCAGTTTATATCTAGCGGGGGGGCGGAGTGAGACCCAGTACTTC. This gives the protein CASSLYLAGGRSETQYF.

V is TRBV4-1 and J is TRBJ1-3; D unclear. From germline, CDR1 is MGHRA and CDR2 YSYEKL. V dropped 0 bases and J dropped 3 bases, with 12 bases sitting between them. The CDR3 is made up of 16 amino acids. CDR3 in amino acids: CASSQDPGKVGNTIYF. In DNA, the CDR3 is TGCGCCAGCAGCCAAGATCCGGGGAAGGTTGGAAACACCATATATTTT.

This chain links TRBV4-3 with TRBJ2-2, with D hard to call. Germline CDR1 and CDR2: LGHNA and YSLEER. The CDR3 is 15 residues long. Trimming pared 0 bases from V and 6 bases from J, leaving 11 bases between. CDR3 sequence: CASSQDWLGSGELFF. CDR3 coding DNA: TGCGCCAGCAGCCAAGATTGGCTGGGCTCCGGGGAGCTGTTTTTT.

This clone was recorded only once. The V gene is TRBV5-6, the J gene TRBJ1-5, with a weak D call TRBD1 (6 bases). CDR3 length: 16 residues. CDR1 is SGHDT, CDR2 YYEEEE, per germline. The V end was cut by 4 bases, the J end by 2 bases, with 16 bases between. The DNA of the CDR3 is TGTGCCAGCAGCACGCCGGACAGCCCCGGCAATCAGCCCCAGCATTTT. Residues: CASSTPDSPGNQPQHF. The full variable domain, with the rest looked up from reference TRBV5-6 and TRBJ1-5, is DAGVTQSPTHLIKTRGQQVTLRCSPKSGHDTVSWYQQALGQGPQFIFQYYEEEERQRGNFPDRFSGHQFPNYSSELNVNALLLGDSALYLCASSTPDSPGNQPQHFGDGTRLSIL.

With respect to this clone: At the DNA level, this CDR3 is encoded by other sequences in the same sample as well. This sequence joins TRBV3-1 (or the pseudogene TRBV3-2) and TRBJ2-2, with D possibly matching TRBD2 (5 bases). Germline lookup yields CDR1 LGHDT and CDR2 YNNKEL (reference sequence). The CDR3 is 16 residues long. Trimming left V 4 bases short and J 3 bases short, with 15 bases between. The CDR3 loop reads CASSPAWRTDTGELFF. The DNA of the CDR3 is TGTGCCAGCAGCCCTGCGTGGAGGACCGACACCGGGGAGCTGTTTTTT.

The chain recombines TRBV4-1 with TRBJ2-3, with D tentatively TRBD1 (5 bases). The V gene lost 0 bases and the J gene lost 5 bases, with 15 bases spanning the gap. The CDR3 totals 16 residues. Looked up from germline, CDR1 is MGHRA and CDR2 is YSYEKL. The CDR3 DNA sequence: TGCGCCAGCAGCCAAGATAGTGACAGCTCCAGAGATACGCAGTATTTT. Amino acids: CASSQDSDSSRDTQYF.

The chain recombines TRBV11-2 with TRBJ2-1; D is unresolved. Trimming cost V 3 bases and J 5 bases, with 11 bases left between them. Germline assignment: CDR1 SGHAT and CDR2 FQNNGV. CDR3 length: 14 residues. The CDR3 DNA reads as TGTGCCAGCAGCTTTTCCCACGGAGACAATGAGCAGTTCTTC. Its protein product is CASSFSHGDNEQFF.

The gene calls are TRBV28 and TRBJ2-1; D gene unclear. Germline assignment: CDR1 MDHEN and CDR2 SYDVKM. The CDR3 sequence is 14 residues long. The V end lost 3 bases, the J end lost 2 bases, and 8 bases lay between the germline ends. DNA of the CDR3: TGTGCCAGCAGTTTGGGCAGCACCTACAATGAGCAGTTCTTC. It codes for CASSLGSTYNEQFF.

This sequence joins TRBV5-1 and TRBJ1-4; 9 bases map to TRBD1. There are 15 residues in the CDR3. The germline gives CDR1 SGHRS, CDR2 YFSETQ. The V and J ends lost 4 bases and 5 bases, in that order; junction bases with no gene match: 6. CDR3 bases: TGCGCCAGCAGCGAGGGACAGGGAAGGAATGAAAAACTGTTTTTT. This gives the protein CASSEGQGRNEKLFF.

This chain links TRBV2 with TRBJ2-2, with 8 bases fitting TRBD2. The junction had 10 bases not matched to a gene; V was cut back by 4 bases and J by 6 bases. This CDR3 contains 16 residues. In germline, CDR1 is SNHLY, CDR2 FYNNEI. CDR3 in DNA: TGTGCCAGCAGTGCCACGGGACTAGGAACTTCCGGGGAGCTGTTTTTT. It is translated as CASSATGLGTSGELFF.

This clone was picked up a small number of times. V usage is TRBV25-1 and J usage is TRBJ1-3; D unclear. Germline V gene data show CDR1 as MGHDK and CDR2 as SYGVNS. This CDR3 has 14 amino acids. Trimming took 10 bases from V and 0 from J, leaving 13 bases between them. The CDR3 spells CAIPVGPSGNTIYF. The CDR3 bases are TGTGCCATCCCCGTTGGGCCCTCTGGAAACACCATATATTTT.

V and J are TRBV20-1 and TRBJ2-5; D uncertain. The V end lost 3 bases, the J end lost 5 bases, and 10 bases lay between the germline ends. Per the germline V gene, CDR1 is DFQATT and CDR2 is SNEGSKA (reference sequence). The CDR3 covers 12 residues. Here the CDR3 reads CSASPVRETQYF. The CDR3 DNA reads as TGCAGTGCTAGTCCGGTCAGGGAGACCCAGTACTTC.

The chain links TRBV7-8 to TRBJ2-7, with TRBD2 identical over 12 bases. This CDR3 has 14 amino acids. V trimming: 3 bases; J trimming: 4 bases; junction bases outside the gene matches: 1. CDR1 and CDR2 from the germline V gene are SGHVS and FQNEAQ. CDR3 nucleotide sequence: TGTGCCAGCAGCTTGACTAGCGGGAGTTACGAGCAGTACGTC. It specifies CASSLTSGSYEQYV.

CDR3: CASSERGPGANVLTF. CDR3 DNA: TGTGCCAGCAGTGAAAGGGGGCCTGGGGCCAACGTCCTGACTTTC. The chain is built from TRBV6-1 and TRBJ2-6; TRBD1 aligns across 7 bases. Germline V lookup: CDR1 MNHNS, CDR2 SASEGT. The junction had 0 bases not matched to a gene; V was cut back by 2 bases and J by 2 bases. The CDR3 runs to 15 residues.

CDR3 loop: CASSLVGGAEEGYTF. The CDR3 DNA reads as TGTGCCAGCAGCTTAGTTGGGGGCGCAGAGGAGGGCTACACCTTC. The rearrangement links TRBV11-2 to TRBJ1-2, with D possibly being TRBD1 (6 bases). V lost 1 base, J lost 8 bases, and 17 bases lay in between. CDR3 length: 15 residues. Germline CDR1 is SGHAT and CDR2 is FQNNGV.

V gene TRBV5-6 combines with J gene TRBJ1-2; 7 positions match TRBD1. This CDR3 region has 14 residues. J gave up 4 bases and V 7 bases, and 10 bases lay outside the gene matches. Per germline, CDR1 SGHDT and CDR2 YYEEEE. DNA of the CDR3: TGTGCCAGCGAATTTGAAGGGGGCAGCTATGGCTACACCTTC. Protein: CASEFEGGSYGYTF. The full variable domain, rest sourced from reference TRBV5-6 and TRBJ1-2, is DAGVTQSPTHLIKTRGQQVTLRCSPKSGHDTVSWYQQALGQGPQFIFQYYEEEERQRGNFPDRFSGHQFPNYSSELNVNALLLGDSALYLCASEFEGGSYGYTFGSGTRLTVV.

In its sample, this clone was seen once. J is TRBJ2-5 and V is TRBV7-9; 12 bases align to TRBD2. The CDR3 runs to 15 residues. Germline loops: CDR1 SEHNR, CDR2 FQNEAQ (reference sequence). J lost 7 bases, V lost 1 base, and 4 bases had no gene match. As DNA, the CDR3 is TGTGCCAGCAGCTTAGGGACTAGCGGGGCCGCGACCCAGTACTTC. Encoded protein: CASSLGTSGAATQYF.

This chain joins TRBV18 and TRBJ2-5, with 7 bases that match TRBD2. Germline CDR1 and CDR2: KGHSH and LQKENI. The trim removed 1 base at V and 2 bases at J, leaving 4 bases unmatched. The CDR3 is 15 amino acids. Here the CDR3 reads CASSPRRERQETQYF. CDR3 nucleotides: TGTGCCAGCTCACCACGGCGGGAGAGGCAAGAGACCCAGTACTTC.

This clone appeared once. This chain uses TRBV11-3 with TRBJ2-1, with a possible D match to TRBD1 (6 bases). V was shortened by 2 bases and J by 5 bases, with 7 bases between the two germline ends. The CDR3 loop spans 13 amino acids. Germline CDR1 SGHNT, CDR2 YENEEA. The chain's CDR3 is CASSLNRDNEQFF. The CDR3 region has the DNA TGTGCCAGCAGCTTAAACAGGGACAATGAGCAGTTCTTC.

The rearrangement links TRBV5-4 to TRBJ2-5; TRBD2 agrees at 7 bases. V was clipped by 3 bases and J by 4 bases; unmatched bases: 6. The germline V gene has CDR1 SGHNT and CDR2 YYREEE (reference sequence). The CDR3 is made up of 14 amino acids. The CDR3 here is CASSSGLDGETQYF. DNA of the CDR3: TGTGCCAGCAGCTCCGGACTAGATGGAGAGACCCAGTACTTC.

This chain joins TRBV24-1 and TRBJ2-5, with D perhaps matching TRBD1 (6 bases). The germline V gene encodes CDR1 KGHDR and CDR2 SFDVKD. V lost 4 bases to trimming and J lost 0 bases, with 11 bases between them. This CDR3 is built from 15 residues. CDR3 in DNA: TGTGCCACCAGTGACCCCTCAGGGGACCAAGAGACCCAGTACTTC. This codes for CATSDPSGDQETQYF.

This clone was observed a few times. The rearrangement joins TRBV3-1 (or the pseudogene TRBV3-2) to TRBJ1-1; the D is unclear. This CDR3 has 12 amino acids. The V gene's germline CDR1 is LGHDT and CDR2 YNNKEL (reference sequence). V lost 1 base, J lost 6 bases, and 6 bases lay in between. For the CDR3, the DNA is TGTGCCAGCAGCCAAGTATCCTCTGAAGCTTTCTTT. Its translation is CASSQVSSEAFF.